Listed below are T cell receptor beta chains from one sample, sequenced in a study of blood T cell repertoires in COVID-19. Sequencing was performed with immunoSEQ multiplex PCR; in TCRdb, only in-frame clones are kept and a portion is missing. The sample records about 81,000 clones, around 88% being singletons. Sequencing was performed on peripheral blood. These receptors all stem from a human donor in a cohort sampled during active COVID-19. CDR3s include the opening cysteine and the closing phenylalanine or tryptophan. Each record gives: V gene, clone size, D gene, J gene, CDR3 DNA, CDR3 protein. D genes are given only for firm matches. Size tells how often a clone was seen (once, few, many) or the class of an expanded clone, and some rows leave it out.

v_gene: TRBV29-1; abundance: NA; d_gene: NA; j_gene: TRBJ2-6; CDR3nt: TGCAGCGTTCGACAGCCTCTATCTGGGGCCAACGTCCTGACTTTC; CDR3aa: CSVRQPLSGANVLTF
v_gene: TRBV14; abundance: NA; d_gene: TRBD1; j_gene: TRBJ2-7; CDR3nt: TGTGCCAGCAGCCAAGGACAGAACAGGGGGGCGTACGAGCAGTACTTC; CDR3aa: CASSQGQNRGAYEQYF
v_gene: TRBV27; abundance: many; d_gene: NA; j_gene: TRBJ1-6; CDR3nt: TGTGCCACCGAGAGTACAGGATCACCCCTCCACTTT; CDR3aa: CATESTGSPLHF
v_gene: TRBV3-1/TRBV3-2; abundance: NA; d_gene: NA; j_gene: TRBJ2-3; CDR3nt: TGTGCCAGCAGCCAAGAGGGCTGGACAGATACGCAGTATTTT; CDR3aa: CASSQEGWTDTQYF
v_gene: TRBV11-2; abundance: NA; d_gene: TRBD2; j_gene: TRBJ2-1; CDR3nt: TGTGCCAGCAGCCTACGACTAGCGGGGGGGCCCCATGAGCAGTTCTTC; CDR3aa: CASSLRLAGGPHEQFF
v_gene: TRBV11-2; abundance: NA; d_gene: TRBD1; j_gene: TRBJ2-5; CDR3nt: TGTGCCAGCAGCTTACCGACAGGGGGATTGGGAGAGACCCAGTACTTC; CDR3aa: CASSLPTGGLGETQYF
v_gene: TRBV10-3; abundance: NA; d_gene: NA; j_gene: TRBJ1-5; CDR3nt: TGTGCCATCAGTGAGTCGGGGGCAGGGGATCAGCCCCAGCATTTT; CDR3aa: CAISESGAGDQPQHF
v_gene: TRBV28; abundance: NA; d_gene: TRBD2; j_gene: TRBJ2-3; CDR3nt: TGTGCCAGCAGTTCCTCACGACTAGCGGGGTTACTTTCTACGCAGTATTTT; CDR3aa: CASSSSRLAGLLSTQYF
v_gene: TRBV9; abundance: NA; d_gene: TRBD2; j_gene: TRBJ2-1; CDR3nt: TGTGCCAGCAGCGCGACTAGCGGGATGGGTGATGAGCAGTTCTTC; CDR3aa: CASSATSGMGDEQFF
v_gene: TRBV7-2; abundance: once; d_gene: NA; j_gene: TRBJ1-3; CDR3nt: TGTGCCAGCAGCTTGGGCGTCTCTGGAAACACCATATATTTT; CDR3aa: CASSLGVSGNTIYF
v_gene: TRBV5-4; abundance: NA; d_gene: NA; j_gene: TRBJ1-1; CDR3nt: TGTGCCAGCAGACTGCCTGGGACAATGAACACTGAAGCTTTCTTT; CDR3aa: CASRLPGTMNTEAFF
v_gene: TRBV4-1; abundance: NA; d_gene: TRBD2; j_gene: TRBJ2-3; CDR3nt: TGCGCCAGCAGCTGGCGGGGGGACGGCACAGATACGCAGTATTTT; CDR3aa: CASSWRGDGTDTQYF
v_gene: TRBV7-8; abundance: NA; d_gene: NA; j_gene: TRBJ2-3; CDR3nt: TGTGCCAGTTCCCGGGCAGATACGCAGTATTTT; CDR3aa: CASSRADTQYF
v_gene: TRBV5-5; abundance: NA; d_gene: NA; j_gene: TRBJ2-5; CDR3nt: TGTGCCAGCAGCTCGGAGGCCGTAGAGACCCAGTACTTC; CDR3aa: CASSSEAVETQYF
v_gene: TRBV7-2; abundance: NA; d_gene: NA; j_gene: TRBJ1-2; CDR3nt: TGTGCCAGCAGCTTAGGGTCAGGGGATCTCAGGAATGGCTACACCTTC; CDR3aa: CASSLGSGDLRNGYTF
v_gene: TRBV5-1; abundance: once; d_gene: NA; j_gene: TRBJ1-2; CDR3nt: TGCGCCAGCAGCTCCCCCGGCAGGAACTATGGCTACACCTTC; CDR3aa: CASSSPGRNYGYTF